These T cell receptor beta chains were read from a single sample in a study of beta chain features in type 1 diabetes. Produced via immunoSEQ multiplex PCR; TCRdb's table is partial and in-frame only. The sample has about 240,000 clones; 27% are singletons. Input material: central memory CD4+ T cells from blood. These receptors originate from a man younger than 40 in good health. Each CDR3 is given with its conserved first and last residue. D genes are given only for firm matches. For some rows the clone size is stated as once, few or many, or as a class when expanded; others skip it.

v_call: TRBV6-5
clone_size: many
j_call: TRBJ1-3
d_call: TRBD1
cdr3_aa: CASSSWDRGNTIYF
cdr3_nt: TGTGCCAGCAGTTCGTGGGACAGGGGAAACACCATATATTTT

v_call: TRBV6-5
clone_size: -
j_call: TRBJ1-5
d_call: TRBD1
cdr3_aa: CASSDRGVQPQHF
cdr3_nt: TGTGCCAGCAGTGACAGGGGAGTTCAGCCCCAGCATTTT

v_call: TRBV6-5
clone_size: -
j_call: TRBJ1-2
d_call: TRBD1
cdr3_aa: CASSYQGQPYGYTF
cdr3_nt: TGTGCCAGCAGTTATCAGGGACAGCCCTATGGCTACACCTTC

v_call: TRBV7-2
clone_size: many
j_call: TRBJ2-5
d_call: TRBD1
cdr3_aa: CASTQGTGKGRQETQYF
cdr3_nt: TGTGCCAGCACCCAAGGGACAGGCAAGGGGCGACAAGAGACCCAGTACTTC

v_call: TRBV10-3
clone_size: few
j_call: TRBJ2-3
d_call: TRBD1
cdr3_aa: CAISDHLGQGPDGTQYF
cdr3_nt: TGTGCCATCAGTGACCATCTCGGACAGGGGCCAGATGGTACGCAGTATTTT

v_call: TRBV29-1
clone_size: few
j_call: TRBJ1-5
d_call: TRBD1
cdr3_aa: CSVSRGQGDQPQHF
cdr3_nt: TGCAGCGTTTCACGCGGACAGGGGGATCAGCCCCAGCATTTT

v_call: TRBV11-2
clone_size: once
j_call: TRBJ2-7
d_call: -
cdr3_aa: CASSLLSGASYEQYF
cdr3_nt: TGTGCCAGCAGCTTGCTTTCCGGGGCCTCCTACGAGCAGTACTTC

v_call: TRBV7-2
clone_size: few
j_call: TRBJ1-3
d_call: -
cdr3_aa: CASLQGSGNTIYF
cdr3_nt: TGTGCCAGCCTACAGGGCTCTGGAAACACCATATATTTT

v_call: TRBV5-4
clone_size: -
j_call: TRBJ2-1
d_call: -
cdr3_aa: CASSLGPSVENEQFF
cdr3_nt: TGTGCCAGCAGCTTGGGGCCCTCAGTGGAGAATGAGCAGTTCTTC

v_call: TRBV10-3
clone_size: few
j_call: TRBJ2-1
d_call: -
cdr3_aa: CAISEGSGTGNEQFF
cdr3_nt: TGTGCCATCAGTGAGGGTAGCGGGACAGGAAATGAGCAGTTCTTC

v_call: TRBV7-2
clone_size: -
j_call: TRBJ1-5
d_call: TRBD1
cdr3_aa: CASSAGTGRSNQPQHF
cdr3_nt: TGTGCCAGCAGCGCTGGGACAGGCCGTAGCAATCAGCCCCAGCATTTT

v_call: TRBV6-4
clone_size: few
j_call: TRBJ2-1
d_call: -
cdr3_aa: CASSAGTSSYNEQFF
cdr3_nt: TGTGCCAGCAGTGCGGGGACCAGCTCCTACAATGAGCAGTTCTTC

v_call: TRBV29-1
clone_size: few
j_call: TRBJ1-2
d_call: -
cdr3_aa: CSVEEARGPYGYTF
cdr3_nt: TGCAGCGTTGAAGAGGCGAGAGGGCCCTATGGCTACACCTTC

v_call: TRBV6-5
clone_size: -
j_call: TRBJ2-7
d_call: TRBD2
cdr3_aa: CASSRTSGSYEQYF
cdr3_nt: TGTGCCAGCAGCAGGACTAGCGGCTCCTACGAGCAGTACTTC

v_call: TRBV7-9
clone_size: few
j_call: TRBJ2-7
d_call: -
cdr3_aa: CASSTYRAPYEQYF
cdr3_nt: TGTGCCAGCAGCACCTACAGGGCACCCTACGAGCAGTACTTC